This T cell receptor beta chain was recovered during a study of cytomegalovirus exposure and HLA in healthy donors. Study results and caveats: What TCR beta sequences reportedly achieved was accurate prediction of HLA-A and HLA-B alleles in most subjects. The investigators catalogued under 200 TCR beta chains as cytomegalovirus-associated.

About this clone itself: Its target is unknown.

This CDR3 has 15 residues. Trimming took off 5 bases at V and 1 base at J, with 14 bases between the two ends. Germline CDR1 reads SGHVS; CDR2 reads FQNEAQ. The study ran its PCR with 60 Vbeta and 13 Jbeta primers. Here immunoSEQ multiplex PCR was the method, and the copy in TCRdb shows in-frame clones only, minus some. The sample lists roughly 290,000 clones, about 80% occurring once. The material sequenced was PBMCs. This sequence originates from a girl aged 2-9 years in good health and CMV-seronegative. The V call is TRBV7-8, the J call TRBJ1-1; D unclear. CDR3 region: CASSPRLLANTEAFF. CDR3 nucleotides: TGTGCCAGCAGCCCACGCCTCTTGGCGAACACTGAAGCTTTCTTT. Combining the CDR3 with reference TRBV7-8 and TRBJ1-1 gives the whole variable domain GAGVSQSPRYKVAKRGQDVALRCDPISGHVSLFWYQQALGQGPEFLTYFQNEAQLDKSGLPSDRFFAERPEGSVSTLKIQRTQQEDSAVYLCASSPRLLANTEAFFGQGTRLTVV.